This T cell receptor beta chain emerged from a study of neoadjuvant anti-PD-1 for oral cavity cancer. About the research overall: Patients mostly received three to four biweekly nivolumab doses at 3 mg/kg before surgery. Patients without progression received a fourth nivolumab dose around day 43, then surgical resection on days 50-56.

Noted time point: after neoadjuvant nivolumab, at surgical resection. Patients had newly diagnosed, untreated stage II-IVA oral cavity squamous cell carcinoma. Most PBMC samples had around 0.5 ug input DNA in six replicates. Some clones are missing from TCRdb's copy, which holds only in-frame ones; the method was immunoSEQ multiplex PCR. The repertoire holds about 14,000 clones, with around 70% as singletons. V gave up 8 bases and J gave up 2 bases; unmatched junction bases: 11. Germline V gene data show CDR1 as SGHTA and CDR2 as FQGNSA. This CDR3 spans 15 amino acids. This specimen consisted of PBMCs, obtained after nivolumab (anti-PD-1) treatment. The chain joins TRBV7-2 to TRBJ2-7; 8 nucleotides line up with TRBD2. The receptor's source is a person between 40 and 79 years old with oral cavity squamous cell carcinoma. Written as DNA, the CDR3 is TGTGCCAGCCGAGCTCCATCGGGAGGGACCTACGAGCAGTACTTC. Translating gives CASRAPSGGTYEQYF.